This TCR beta chain was identified during a study of blood T cell repertoires in COVID-19 (TCRdb year 2020). For the wider study: Collaborator samples came from the United States, Italy and Spain and covered acute and convalescent phases of COVID-19. The repertoires were released in a freely available public database intended as a resource for research on the immune response to SARS-CoV-2. Samples were obtained from the ongoing ImmuneRACE study (first 160 participants) and from about 1,300 subjects provided by 6 global collaborators. Subjects who had been exposed to COVID-19, were actively infected with it, or had recovered from it provided the deeply sampled blood TCRbeta repertoires that made up the dataset. The prospective study material was composed of cDNA or gDNA derived from T cells, B-cell-depleted T cells, or PBMCs. Where available, HLA class I and class II types were taken from metadata supplied by the sample provider and were not determined by assay-based typing. Nearly every sample came with metadata listing a de-identified subject ID, COVID-19 status, age in years and sex.

The full study reports these points: Clinical and demographic metadata were provided uncurated, with the amount varying by source and participant.

To note about this clone: The antigen it recognizes is unknown. Per-base qualities were not stored, and no clone one base away is much larger.

In the germline V gene, CDR1 corresponds to SNHLY and CDR2 to FYNNEI. Spanning cysteine to phenylalanine, the CDR3 consists of 14 amino acids. Only the CDR3 portion is preserved as DNA: 42 bases, with reading frame beginning at the first base. Germline trimming: 10 bases from V, 1 base from J; junction bases outside gene matches: 4. Each collaborating institution followed its own protocols to collect whole blood in K2EDTA tubes. For TCRbeta analysis, collaborators shipped samples as frozen whole blood, isolated PBMCs, or DNA extracted from either of those sample types. TCRbeta CDR3 regions were amplified from genomic DNA using the immunoSEQ Assay, a bias-controlled multiplex PCR. The source study handled its data this way. Nucleated cell counts per sample were estimated from amplification of reference gene primers within the assay. To quantify the absolute abundance of each unique TCRbeta CDR3 rearrangement, sequence reads were collapsed and filtered. For each sample, productive Simpson clonality was calculated by taking the square root of Simpson's diversity index across productive rearrangements. TCRdb holds this immuneACCESS table with in-frame rearrangements only. Some clones are missing; in checked studies, unresolved V genes explain under half, and the rest has no known cause. D and trimming come from the DNA, and the V and J calls and clone size come from that table. For this sample the table gives just over 90,000 clones, of which about nine tenths were detected only once. About 1.5% of the sample belongs to the ten largest clones.

The chain employs TRBV2 and TRBJ2-3, with TRBD2 matching 11 junction bases. The TCR comes from a human donor with active COVID-19. The donor label of this sample is uncertain. What was sequenced was peripheral blood. The DNA is TGTGCCACAAAGACTAGCGGGGGCACAGATACGCAGTATTTT. The encoded protein is CATKTSGGTDTQYF.